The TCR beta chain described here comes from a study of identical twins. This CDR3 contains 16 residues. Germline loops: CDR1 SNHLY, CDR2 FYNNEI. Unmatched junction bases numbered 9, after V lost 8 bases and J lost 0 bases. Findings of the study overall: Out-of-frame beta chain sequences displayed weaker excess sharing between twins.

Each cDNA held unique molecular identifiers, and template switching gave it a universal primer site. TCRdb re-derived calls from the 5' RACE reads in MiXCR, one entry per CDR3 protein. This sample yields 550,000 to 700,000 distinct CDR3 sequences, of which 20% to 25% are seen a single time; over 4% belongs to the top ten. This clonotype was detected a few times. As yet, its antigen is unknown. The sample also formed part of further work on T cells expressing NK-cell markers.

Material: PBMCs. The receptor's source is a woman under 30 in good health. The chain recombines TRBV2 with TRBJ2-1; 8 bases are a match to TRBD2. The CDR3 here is CASVPLSGSSYNEQFF. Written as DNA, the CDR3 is TGTGCCAGCGTACCCTTGAGCGGGAGCTCCTACAATGAGCAGTTCTTC.